The 4 T cell receptor beta chains below come from one sample, sequenced in a study of cytomegalovirus exposure and HLA in healthy donors. The PCR contained 60 Vbeta and 13 Jbeta primers. Method: immunoSEQ multiplex PCR; TCRdb's copy keeps in-frame clones and lacks some. The sample lists approximately 72,000 clones, around 80% occurring once. Sequenced sample: PBMCs. The receptors shown here come from a man younger than 35 in good health and CMV-seronegative.

The chain employs TRBV7-9 and TRBJ2-3; possible D gene TRBD2, 5 bases. This CDR3 comprises 16 residues. V gave up 1 base and J gave up 2 bases, with 13 bases separating them. The germline V gene has CDR1 SEHNR and CDR2 FQNEAQ (reference sequence). The CDR3 DNA is TGTGCCAGCAGCTTAGGTGAAGCGGATTACACAGATACGCAGTATTTT. As protein: CASSLGEADYTDTQYF.

V usage is TRBV25-1 and J usage is TRBJ1-6; D gene ambiguous. CDR1 and CDR2 (germline): MGHDK, SYGVNS. Between the trimmed V and J ends, which lost 2 bases and 4 bases, there was a span of 6 bases. This CDR3 is 14 amino acids long. The CDR3 region has the DNA TGTGCCAGCAGTGAACTCGGGTATAATTCACCCCTCCACTTT. It is translated as CASSELGYNSPLHF.

The genes are TRBV27 and TRBJ2-1, with 8 bases identical to TRBD1. Germline V gene data show CDR1 as MNHEY and CDR2 as SMNVEV (reference sequence). There are 17 residues in the CDR3. V trimming: 7 bases; J trimming: 3 bases; junction bases outside the gene matches: 14. This chain's CDR3 is CASTTSIGTGYYNEQFF. CDR3 bases: TGTGCCAGCACTACGAGTATAGGGACAGGATACTACAATGAGCAGTTCTTC.

V gene TRBV29-1 combines with J gene TRBJ2-3, with a tentative D call TRBD1 (6 bases). This CDR3 spans 14 amino acids. CDR1 SQVTM and CDR2 ANQGSEA come from the germline V gene. The V end lost 4 bases, the J end lost 4 bases, and 15 bases lay between the germline ends. Written as DNA, the CDR3 is TGCAGCGTTGTCGGCAGGGGTGGTGCAGATACGCAGTATTTT. It yields the protein CSVVGRGGADTQYF.